Listed below are T cell receptor beta chains from one sample, sequenced in a study of cytomegalovirus exposure and HLA in healthy donors. Some clones are missing from TCRdb's copy, which holds only in-frame ones; the method was immunoSEQ multiplex PCR. The data hold tens of thousands of clones, with around 97% observed a single time. Sequencing was carried out using PBMCs. These receptors came from a woman under 30 in good health and CMV-seropositive. The CDR3 runs from the conserved cysteine through the conserved F or W. The D gene is left open where the match is weak. A clone size is listed for some rows: how often the clone was seen (once, few, many), or a class if it is expanded.

TRBJ2-7 - - TRBV28 TGTGCCAGCTTGACCGGGAGACCCTACGAGCAGTACTTC CASLTGRPYEQYF
TRBJ1-2 - once TRBV10-3 TGTGCCATCAGTGATAACAGATCCTATGGCTACACCTTC CAISDNRSYGYTF
TRBJ2-7 - - TRBV9 TGTGCCAGCAGCCCCCCGGGGTCCCCCTACGAGCAGTACTTC CASSPPGSPYEQYF
TRBJ1-5 - - TRBV28 TGTGCCAGCAGCCCAGGGCTGCAGCCCCAGCATTTT CASSPGLQPQHF
TRBJ2-3 - - TRBV11-3 TGTGCCAGCAGCCGTGGGGGTCTAGCGCTGGCCCCGGATACGCAGTATTTT CASSRGGLALAPDTQYF
TRBJ2-7 - - TRBV27 TGTGCCAGCAGTTTTCGAGGGGGGGTGGACGAGCAGTACTTC CASSFRGGVDEQYF
TRBJ2-3 - - TRBV5-1 TGCGCCAGCAGCTTGGCCGGTGATTCAGATACGCAGTATTTT CASSLAGDSDTQYF
TRBJ1-5 - - TRBV10-3 TGTGCCATCAGTGTGGGCAGGGAGGGTGTTCATCAGCCCCAGCATTTT CAISVGREGVHQPQHF
TRBJ2-3 TRBD2 - TRBV7-9 TGTGCCAGCAGCCCGCCTCCCGGACTAGCGGAACTCACAGATACGCAGTATTTT CASSPPPGLAELTDTQYF
TRBJ1-3 - - TRBV6-5 TGTGCCAGCAGTTACCGACAGCAGTACTCTGGAAACACCATATATTTT CASSYRQQYSGNTIYF
TRBJ1-2 TRBD1 - TRBV18 TGTGCCAGCTCACCCGCGGGACAGGGGTATGGCTACACCTTC CASSPAGQGYGYTF
TRBJ2-3 - - TRBV7-2 TGTGCCAGCAGCCCCCGTGACACTGCAGATACGCAGTATTTT CASSPRDTADTQYF
TRBJ2-3 - - TRBV7-8 TGTGCCAGCAGCCCGATCCAGCGGGGCACAGATACGCAGTATTTT CASSPIQRGTDTQYF
TRBJ2-5 - - TRBV10-3 TGTGCCATCAGCTTGGGGGCCCCGGGAGAGACCCAGTACTTC CAISLGAPGETQYF
TRBJ2-1 TRBD2 - TRBV9 TGTGCCAGCAGCGTAGCTCTGGGAGGGATCAATGAGCAGTTCTTC CASSVALGGINEQFF
TRBJ2-1 - - TRBV28 TGTGCCAGCAGGAACTCAGGGACTGCGTCGCGCTCCTACAATGAGCAGTTCTTC CASRNSGTASRSYNEQFF
TRBJ2-1 - - TRBV30 TGTGCCTGCTCGGCTCATGGGGCCTACGACGATGAGCAGTTCTTC CACSAHGAYDDEQFF
TRBJ1-1 - once TRBV19 TGTGCCAGTAGTATCGGGGGAAGAAGAACTGAAGCTTTCTTT CASSIGGRRTEAFF
TRBJ1-5 - - TRBV9 TGTGCCAGCAGCGTAGCTCCCGGGACTACCAATCAGCCCCAGCATTTT CASSVAPGTTNQPQHF
TRBJ2-7 - - TRBV19 TGTGCCAGTAGTGTGAGTGGCTCCTACGAGCAGTACTTC CASSVSGSYEQYF
TRBJ2-2 - once TRBV30 TGTGCCTGGAGTTCCCCCCCAGGGGACCCGAGAGCTTACACCGGGGAGCTGTTTTTT CAWSSPPGDPRAYTGELFF
TRBJ1-2 TRBD1 - TRBV6-1 TGTGCCAGCAGTATAATTGACAGGGCAAACTATGGCTACACCTTC CASSIIDRANYGYTF